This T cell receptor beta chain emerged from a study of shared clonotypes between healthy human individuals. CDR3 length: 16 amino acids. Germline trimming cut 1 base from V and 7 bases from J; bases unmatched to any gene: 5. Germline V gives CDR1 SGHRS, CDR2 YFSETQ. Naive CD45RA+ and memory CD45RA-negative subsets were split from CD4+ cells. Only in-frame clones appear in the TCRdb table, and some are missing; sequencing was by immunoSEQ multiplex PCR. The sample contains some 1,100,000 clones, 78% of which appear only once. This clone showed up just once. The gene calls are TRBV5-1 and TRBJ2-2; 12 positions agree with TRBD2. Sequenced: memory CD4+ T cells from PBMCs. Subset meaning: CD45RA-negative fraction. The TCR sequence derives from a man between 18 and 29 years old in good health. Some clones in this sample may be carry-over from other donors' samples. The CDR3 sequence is CASSLMTSGSDGELFF. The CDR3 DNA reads TGCGCCAGCAGCTTGATGACTAGCGGGAGTGACGGGGAGCTGTTTTTT.